The 21 T cell receptor beta chains reported below all come from one sample, sequenced in a study of blood T cell repertoires in COVID-19 (dated by TCRdb to 2018 to 2021). Receptors were amplified or captured by the immunoSEQ multiplex PCR assay. The source is immuneACCESS, and TCRdb retained only in-frame sequences with V and J called. Part of the clones is not carried over; for the studies checked, unresolved V genes explain less than half of this, and the remainder is unexplained. For this sample the table gives under 450,000 clones, of which around 88% were detected only once. Roughly 7.2% of the sample lies in the top ten. Material: peripheral blood. The receptor set was obtained from a woman in her sixties with COVID-19, enrolled during active disease.

This rearrangement joins TRBV5-1 to TRBJ1-3, with D possibly matching TRBD1 (5 bases). CDR1 SGHRS and CDR2 YFSETQ come from the germline V gene. The CDR3 sequence is 16 residues long. V gave up 0 bases and J gave up 6 bases, with 16 bases separating them. The CDR3: CASSLESRQGKNTIYF. The CDR3 nucleotides are TGCGCCAGCAGCTTGGAATCTCGGCAGGGAAAAAACACCATATATTTT.

This chain connects TRBV9 to TRBJ1-2; D is ambiguous. In germline, CDR1 is SGDLS, CDR2 YYNGEE. This CDR3 is built from 17 residues. V was cut by 4 bases and J by 4 bases, with 23 bases left in between. CDR3 in amino acids: CASSPRPGSGSGYGYTF. CDR3 coding DNA: TGTGCCAGCAGCCCCCGACCCGGCTCCGGGAGCGGCTATGGCTACACCTTC.

The chain is built from TRBV7-9 and TRBJ2-7; 9 bases align to TRBD1. Germline CDR1 SEHNR, CDR2 FQNEAQ (reference sequence). The CDR3 is made up of 15 amino acids. V was pared by 5 bases and J by 5 bases, with 10 bases of the junction left unmatched. The CDR3 sequence is CASSRPGTGYHEQYF. The CDR3 nucleotides read TGTGCCAGCAGCAGACCCGGGACAGGGTACCACGAGCAGTACTTC.

This clone has only one observation. V gene TRBV10-1 combines with J gene TRBJ2-2, with TRBD2 matching over 8 bases. CDR1 is WNHNN and CDR2 is SYGVQD in the germline V gene (reference sequence). CDR3 length equals 16 residues. Unmatched junction bases numbered 5, after V lost 3 bases and J lost 2 bases. Here the CDR3 DNA reads TGCGCCAGCAGTGAACTAGCGGAGTATAACACCGGGGAGCTGTTTTTT. It is translated as CASSELAEYNTGELFF.

The chain links TRBV20-1 to TRBJ1-2, with 8 bases aligning to TRBD1. This CDR3 is 11 amino acids long. The germline gives CDR1 DFQATT, CDR2 SNEGSKA (reference sequence). CDR3 in amino acids: CRTGEEYGYTF. CDR3 DNA sequence: TGCAGGACAGGGGAAGAGTATGGCTACACCTTC.

This clone was seen a handful of times. This chain uses TRBV3-1 (or the pseudogene TRBV3-2) with TRBJ2-1, with D possibly being TRBD2 (6 bases). Trimming left V 4 bases short and J 2 bases short, with 12 bases between. The CDR3 is 15 residues long. Germline assignment: CDR1 LGHDT and CDR2 YNNKEL (reference sequence). The CDR3 spells CASSPASDPYNEQFF. For the CDR3, the DNA is TGTGCCAGCAGCCCGGCTAGCGACCCCTACAATGAGCAGTTCTTC.

This chain connects TRBV5-6 to TRBJ2-1, with 7 bases fitting TRBD2. Germline loops: CDR1 SGHDT, CDR2 YYEEEE. This CDR3 has 15 amino acids. The V segment lost 2 bases and the J segment 5 bases; nucleotides outside the gene matches: 7. CDR3 nucleotides: TGTGCCAGCAGCTTTGTAACTAGCGATGACAATGAGCAGTTCTTC. Translation: CASSFVTSDDNEQFF.

The CDR3 DNA is TGTGCCAGCAGCTTAAACCGGGGGGGCCGGACAGATACGCAGTATTTT. Translation: CASSLNRGGRTDTQYF. This chain joins TRBV7-3 and TRBJ2-3, with 8 bases fitting TRBD2. Germline lookup yields CDR1 SGHTA and CDR2 FQGTGA. CDR3 size: 16 residues. The V and J ends lost 1 base and 3 bases, in that order; junction bases with no gene match: 6.

The chain joins TRBV19 to TRBJ1-3; no clear D gene. The germline gives CDR1 LNHDA, CDR2 SQIVND (reference sequence). This CDR3 has 13 residues. Trimming removed 5 bases from V and 2 bases from J, with 7 bases in between. CDR3 coding DNA: TGTGCCAGTAGTCCGGGGACTGGAAACACCATATATTTT. This sequence encodes CASSPGTGNTIYF.

This clone has a single count. The chain has TRBV29-1 and TRBJ2-6, with 9 bases lining up with TRBD1. With V trimmed by 4 bases and J by 1 base, 11 bases remained unmatched. This CDR3 region has 18 residues. CDR1 is SQVTM, CDR2 ANQGSEA, per germline. The CDR3 sequence is CSVAGGGTGLSGANVLTF. The CDR3 DNA reads TGCAGCGTTGCCGGGGGAGGGACAGGGTTATCTGGGGCCAACGTCCTGACTTTC.

In regard to this clone: The sample has other DNA sequences that encode this CDR3 too. V usage is TRBV19 and J usage is TRBJ1-2; D unclear. V was cut by 4 bases and J by 7 bases, with 19 bases left in between. The CDR3 has 15 amino acids. CDR1 and CDR2 from the germline V gene are LNHDA and SQIVND (reference sequence). The chain's CDR3 is CASSTSWTSDGGYTF. Here the CDR3 DNA reads TGTGCCAGTAGTACCTCTTGGACTTCGGATGGTGGCTACACCTTC.

The chain couples TRBV3-1 (or the pseudogene TRBV3-2) to TRBJ1-2; the match to TRBD1 covers 8 bases. Germline V gives CDR1 LGHDT, CDR2 YNNKEL (reference sequence). This CDR3 region has 15 residues. The V and J ends lost 2 bases and 5 bases, in that order; junction bases with no gene match: 7. The CDR3: CASSQISGGNYGYTF. CDR3 sequence (DNA): TGTGCCAGCAGCCAAATATCAGGGGGCAATTATGGCTACACCTTC.

The chain links TRBV7-3 to TRBJ2-1; tentatively, D is TRBD1 (5 bases). The germline V gene encodes CDR1 SGHTA and CDR2 FQGTGA. This CDR3 has 15 amino acids. V lost 1 base and J lost 2, with 9 bases in between. The CDR3 bases are TGTGCCAGCAGCTTAAGTAGGGGAACCTACAATGAGCAGTTCTTC. Translated: CASSLSRGTYNEQFF. Using reference TRBV7-3 and TRBJ2-1 for the parts outside the CDR3, the full variable domain is GAGVSQTPSNKVTEKGKYVELRCDPISGHTALYWYRQSLGQGPEFLIYFQGTGAADDSGLPNDRFFAVRPEGSVSTLKIQRTERGDSAVYLCASSLSRGTYNEQFFGPGTRLTVL.

The chain joins TRBV7-9 to TRBJ1-1; D perhaps matches TRBD1 (6 bases). Trimming removed 5 bases at V and 5 bases at J, with 21 bases between. Looked up from germline, CDR1 is SEHNR and CDR2 is FQNEAQ (reference sequence). This CDR3 is 16 amino acids long. CDR3 in DNA: TGTGCCAGCAGCCCACGGGGGCGGGGGGCATGGACTGAAGCTTTCTTT. Translation: CASSPRGRGAWTEAFF. Supplemented by reference TRBV7-9 and TRBJ1-1, the full variable domain reads DTGVSQNPRHKITKRGQNVTFRCDPISEHNRLYWYRQTLGQGPEFLTYFQNEAQLEKSRLLSDRFSAERPKGSFSTLEIQRTEQGDSAMYLCASSPRGRGAWTEAFFGQGTRLTVV.

Here the CDR3 reads CASSSRVGGGTYTGELFF. Written as DNA, the CDR3 is TGTGCCAGCAGCTCTAGGGTTGGCGGGGGGACTTACACCGGGGAGCTGTTTTTT. The chain carries TRBV7-2 and TRBJ2-2; 8 bases fit TRBD2. Per the germline V gene, CDR1 is SGHTA and CDR2 is FQGNSA. Losses at the gene ends were 4 bases for V and 3 bases for J; bases not matched to a gene: 13. CDR3 size: 18 residues.

This clone was counted a few times. The chain has TRBV10-3 and TRBJ1-4; unclear D gene. This CDR3 is built from 14 residues. V lost 3 bases to trimming and J lost 3 bases, with 8 bases between them. The germline gives CDR1 ENHRY, CDR2 SYGVKD. The CDR3 loop reads CAISEGQANEKLFF. The CDR3 coding sequence is TGTGCCATCAGTGAAGGTCAGGCTAATGAAAAACTGTTTTTT.

The rearrangement joins TRBV6-2 or TRBV6-3 to TRBJ2-1, with 8 bases matching TRBD1. Trimming cost V 3 bases and J 4 bases; bases outside gene matches: 8. The V gene's germline CDR1 is MNHEY and CDR2 SVGEGT. There are 16 residues in the CDR3. CDR3 amino acids: CASSYRRGDRYNEQFF. CDR3 nucleotide sequence: TGTGCCAGCAGTTATAGGCGTGGGGACAGGTACAATGAGCAGTTCTTC.

V and J are TRBV27 and TRBJ2-7, with TRBD1 matching 7 bases. In germline, CDR1 is MNHEY, CDR2 SMNVEV (reference sequence). CDR3 length: 15 amino acids. Trimming cost V 4 bases and J 0 bases; bases outside gene matches: 6. The chain's CDR3 is CASSSGTANSYEQYF. The CDR3 nucleotides are TGTGCCAGCAGTTCCGGGACAGCGAACTCCTACGAGCAGTACTTC.

The rearrangement links TRBV5-1 to TRBJ2-3; 7 bases are shared with TRBD2. V gave up 2 bases and J gave up 7 bases; unmatched junction bases: 7. The germline gives CDR1 SGHRS, CDR2 YFSETQ. The CDR3 has 14 residues. This CDR3 is CASSFEAGPYTQYF. DNA of the CDR3: TGCGCCAGCAGCTTTGAAGCGGGGCCATATACGCAGTATTTT. The whole variable domain, remainder taken from reference TRBV5-1 and TRBJ2-3, is KAGVTQTPRYLIKTRGQQVTLSCSPISGHRSVSWYQQTPGQGLQFLFEYFSETQRNKGNFPGRFSGRQFSNSRSEMNVSTLELGDSALYLCASSFEAGPYTQYFGPGTRLTVL.

The rearrangement joins TRBV10-3 to TRBJ2-7; maybe TRBD1 (6 bases). CDR3 length equals 15 residues. Germline V gene data show CDR1 as ENHRY and CDR2 as SYGVKD. V shed 6 bases and J shed 0 bases, with 15 bases lying between them. The CDR3 loop reads CAIRGRDTDSYEQYF. Written as DNA, the CDR3 is TGTGCCATCAGAGGCCGGGACACGGACTCCTACGAGCAGTACTTC.

The V gene is TRBV7-9, the J gene TRBJ2-2; tentative D call: TRBD1 (6 bases). V lost 2 bases, J lost 7 bases, and 11 bases lay in between. The CDR3 length is 14 residues. Germline assignment: CDR1 SEHNR and CDR2 FQNEAQ (reference sequence). The CDR3 loop is CASSLSGVDGELFF. CDR3 nucleotide sequence: TGTGCCAGCAGCTTATCAGGGGTGGACGGGGAGCTGTTTTTT.